This T cell receptor beta chain was observed in a study of control samples from healthy donors and cancer patients. The V end was cut by 4 bases, the J end by 12 bases, with 19 bases between. The CDR3 is 13 amino acids. Germline assignment: CDR1 SGDLS and CDR2 YYNGEE. Profiling relied on immunoSEQ multiplex PCR, and the TCRdb table lists in-frame clones only, not all of them. Here the sample spans around 80,000 clones, 91% being singletons. The sequence came from a man over 45 in good health. The specimen sequenced was blood. V is TRBV9 and J is TRBJ1-2; D uncertain. In DNA, the CDR3 is TGTGCCAGCAGCACATCGACCGTGGACTTGCACACCTTC. Translation gives CASSTSTVDLHTF. Using reference TRBV9 and TRBJ1-2 for the parts outside the CDR3, the full variable domain is DSGVTQTPKHLITATGQRVTLRCSPRSGDLSVYWYQQSLDQGLQFLIQYYNGEERAKGNILERFSAQQFPDLHSELNLSSLELGDSALYFCASSTSTVDLHTFGSGTRLTVV.